A single sample is the source of the 21 T cell receptor beta chains below, sequenced in a study of cytomegalovirus exposure and HLA in healthy donors. 60 Vbeta and 13 Jbeta primers were used in PCR. Here immunoSEQ multiplex PCR was the method, and the copy in TCRdb shows in-frame clones only, minus some. The listing records 200,000 or so clones. Input material: PBMCs. The receptors come from a boy younger than 18 in good health and CMV-seronegative.

The gene calls are TRBV6-6 and TRBJ2-1; no clear D. The CDR3 is made up of 12 amino acids. Germline V gives CDR1 MNHNY, CDR2 SVGAGI (reference sequence). With 5 bases removed from V and 4 bases from J, the gap between germline ends came to 6 bases. The CDR3 region is CASSETYNEQFF. CDR3 nucleotide sequence: TGTGCCAGCAGTGAGACTTACAATGAGCAGTTCTTC.

The chain has TRBV10-2 and TRBJ1-6; 8 bases line up with TRBD1. Germline V lookup: CDR1 WSHSY, CDR2 SAAADI. There are 14 residues in the CDR3. Trimming at V came to 6 bases and at J to 7 bases, leaving 5 bases not matched to a gene. CDR3 loop: CASRDRGYNSPLHF. DNA of the CDR3: TGCGCCAGCAGAGACAGGGGATACAATTCACCCCTCCACTTT.

The chain has TRBV7-2 and TRBJ2-7, with a tentative D call TRBD1 (5 bases). This CDR3 is 14 amino acids long. V was cut by 6 bases and J by 4 bases, with 16 bases left in between. Germline values: CDR1 SGHTA, CDR2 FQGNSA. CDR3 coding DNA: TGTGCCAGCAGTTTCAGGGCCGAATCGTACGAGCAGTACTTC. It specifies CASSFRAESYEQYF.

V usage is TRBV29-1 and J usage is TRBJ2-7, with D unresolved. Trimming cost V 6 bases and J 4 bases, with 10 bases left between them. This CDR3 comprises 11 residues. CDR1 and CDR2 from the germline V gene are SQVTM and ANQGSEA. The CDR3 reads CSVETWYEQYF. As DNA, the CDR3 is TGCAGCGTGGAGACCTGGTACGAGCAGTACTTC.

Note on this clone: The CDR3 does not end in the conserved phenylalanine or tryptophan, so this is likely a read error. The DNA is omitted, as the CDR3 cannot be located on it reliably, and the CDR3 follows TCRdb's listing. The V call is TRBV20-1, the J call TRBJ1-2; TRBD1, the table's D call, was not compared with the DNA. The CDR3 comprises 8 residues, both ends counted. Germline lookup yields CDR1 DFQATT and CDR2 SNEGSKA (reference sequence). CDR3 amino acids: CSAYNREI.

This sequence joins TRBV2 and TRBJ2-3, with 14 bases aligning to TRBD2. The CDR3 is 16 amino acids. Germline CDR1 and CDR2: SNHLY and FYNNEI. Trimming removed 6 bases from V and 0 bases from J; junction bases left unmatched: 2. This chain's CDR3 is CASRWTSGGSTDTQYF. The CDR3 DNA sequence: TGTGCCAGCAGATGGACTAGCGGGGGGAGCACAGATACGCAGTATTTT.

The gene calls are TRBV29-1 and TRBJ2-7; maybe TRBD2 (6 bases). Per the germline V gene, CDR1 is SQVTM and CDR2 is ANQGSEA. Deletions cut 1 base from V and 5 bases from J, with 9 bases between. The CDR3 is 12 residues long. DNA of the CDR3: TGCAGCGTTGAAGGTAGGAGGGACGAGCAGTACTTC. Translating gives CSVEGRRDEQYF.

The gene calls are TRBV14 and TRBJ1-2; D is perhaps TRBD1 (6 bases). This CDR3 is built from 16 residues. The germline gives CDR1 SGHDN, CDR2 FVKESK. The germline V and J ends were trimmed by 1 base and 0 bases, with 12 bases remaining between them. This CDR3 is CASSQGRTVANYGYTF. The DNA of the CDR3 is TGTGCCAGCAGCCAAGGACGGACAGTTGCTAACTATGGCTACACCTTC.

The chain employs TRBV7-2 and TRBJ2-7, with D perhaps TRBD1 (7 bases). The CDR3 spans 14 residues. V lost 3 bases and J 3 bases, leaving 12 bases between the germline ends. CDR1 and CDR2 (germline): SGHTA, FQGNSA. CDR3 residues: CASSFGGGGYEQYF. The CDR3 DNA reads TGTGCCAGCAGCTTTGGAGGGGGCGGCTACGAGCAGTACTTC.

The chain carries TRBV6-5 and TRBJ1-5; D not resolved. Germline V CDR1 and CDR2: MNHEY, SVGAGI. The CDR3 is 16 residues long. The ends were cut back, 0 bases at V and 4 bases at J, with 13 bases in the middle. CDR3 in amino acids: CASSYSYSAANQPQHF. In DNA, the CDR3 is TGTGCCAGCAGTTACTCTTACTCCGCGGCTAATCAGCCCCAGCATTTT.

The chain couples TRBV5-1 to TRBJ2-5; 12 bases map to TRBD1. CDR3 length: 17 amino acids. From germline, CDR1 is SGHRS and CDR2 YFSETQ. V gave up 3 bases and J gave up 4 bases; unmatched junction bases: 10. As DNA, the CDR3 is TGCGCCAGCAGCTCGTCCCGGGACAGGGGGCTCGGAGAGACCCAGTACTTC. The encoded protein is CASSSSRDRGLGETQYF.

The chain joins TRBV5-1 to TRBJ2-7; TRBD1 agrees at 8 bases. With V trimmed by 4 bases and J by 6 bases, 12 bases remained unmatched. CDR1 is SGHRS and CDR2 is YFSETQ in the germline V gene. CDR3 length: 15 amino acids. Here the CDR3 reads CASSPSNLDRGEQYF. The CDR3, as DNA: TGCGCCAGCAGCCCAAGCAACCTCGACAGGGGCGAGCAGTACTTC.

This chain connects TRBV7-9 to TRBJ2-1; 8 bases map to TRBD2. Germline V CDR1 and CDR2: SEHNR, FQNEAQ (reference sequence). This CDR3 has 15 residues. V gave up 1 base and J gave up 4 bases; unmatched junction bases: 3. The CDR3 coding sequence is TGTGCCAGCAGCTTAGTGGCGGGGGGTTACAATGAGCAGTTCTTC. Amino acids: CASSLVAGGYNEQFF.

The chain links TRBV6-5 to TRBJ2-2, with a weak D call TRBD2 (6 bases). The CDR3 extends over 12 amino acids. From germline, CDR1 is MNHEY and CDR2 SVGAGI. Trimming stripped 11 bases from V and 7 bases from J, with 14 bases between. CDR3 sequence: CACRDSVGELFF. The CDR3 nucleotides are TGTGCCTGCCGGGACTCAGTCGGGGAGCTGTTTTTT.

The chain couples TRBV4-1 to TRBJ2-1; D might be TRBD2 (6 bases). The CDR3 covers 14 residues. The V gene lost 1 base and the J gene lost 9 bases, with 13 bases spanning the gap. CDR1 and CDR2 from the germline V gene are MGHRA and YSYEKL. CDR3 coding DNA: TGCGCCAGCAGCCAAGCCGGGGAGGAGGTTGAGCAGTTCTTC. Its protein product is CASSQAGEEVEQFF.

The CDR3 DNA reads TGTGCCAGCAGTTCCTCAGGGGGAACTGAAGCTTTCTTT. Residues: CASSSSGGTEAFF. This chain links TRBV6-6 with TRBJ1-1; 7 bases are shared with TRBD1. Germline values: CDR1 MNHNY, CDR2 SVGAGI (reference sequence). The ends lost 4 bases at V and 5 bases at J; junction bases unmatched: 4. This CDR3 comprises 13 residues.

The chain links TRBV30 to TRBJ1-1; 9 bases are shared with TRBD1. Germline V lookup: CDR1 GTSNPN, CDR2 SVGIG (reference sequence). V shed 7 bases and J 2 bases; nucleotides not matched to a gene: 2. There are 12 residues in the CDR3. The CDR3 reads CASDRGNTEAFF. CDR3 bases: TGTGCCTCGGACAGGGGCAACACTGAAGCTTTCTTT. Looking up the rest from reference TRBV30 and TRBJ1-1 gives the full variable domain: SQTIHQWPATLVQPVGSPLSLECTVEGTSNPNLYWYRQAAGRGLQLLFYSVGIGQISSEVPQNLSASRPQDRQFILSSKKLLLSDSGFYLCASDRGNTEAFFGQGTRLTVV.

The chain carries TRBV25-1 and TRBJ1-5; TRBD1 matches at 7 bases. The CDR3 loop spans 13 amino acids. Germline loops: CDR1 MGHDK, CDR2 SYGVNS. CDR3 amino acids: CVRGGDTDQPQHF. As DNA, the CDR3 is TGTGTCAGGGGGGGGGATACGGATCAGCCCCAGCATTTT. Together with reference TRBV25-1 and TRBJ1-5, the CDR3 gives the full variable domain: EADIYQTPRYLVIGTGKKITLECSQTMGHDKMYWYQQDPGMELHLIHYSYGVNSTEKGDLSSESTVSRIRTEHFPLTLESARPSHTSQYLCVRGGDTDQPQHFGDGTRLSIL.

The V and J genes are TRBV19 and TRBJ2-7; D gene ambiguous. The CDR3 is 11 residues long. Germline V gene sequence: CDR1 LNHDA, CDR2 SQIVND (reference sequence). V was shortened by 4 bases and J by 4 bases, with 5 bases between the two germline ends. The CDR3 sequence: CASSTGYEQYF. As DNA, the CDR3 is TGTGCCAGTAGTACCGGGTACGAGCAGTACTTC.

The rearrangement joins TRBV7-6 to TRBJ2-5, with TRBD2 matching over 9 bases. The CDR3 covers 17 residues. The junction had 13 bases not matched to a gene; V was cut back by 6 bases and J by 2 bases. Per the germline V gene, CDR1 is SGHVS and CDR2 is FNYEAQ. The CDR3 protein is CASRGLLGAGGQETQYF. The CDR3, as DNA: TGTGCCAGCAGGGGACTATTAGGAGCGGGGGGTCAAGAGACCCAGTACTTC.

V usage is TRBV7-9 and J usage is TRBJ1-2; D remains unclear. This CDR3 comprises 16 residues. V was pared by 4 bases and J by 2 bases, with 17 bases between. CDR1 is SEHNR and CDR2 is FQNEAQ in the germline V gene (reference sequence). For the CDR3, the DNA is TGTGCCAGCAGCTCCCAGACACTCTGGCAGAACTATGGCTACACCTTC. It translates to CASSSQTLWQNYGYTF.